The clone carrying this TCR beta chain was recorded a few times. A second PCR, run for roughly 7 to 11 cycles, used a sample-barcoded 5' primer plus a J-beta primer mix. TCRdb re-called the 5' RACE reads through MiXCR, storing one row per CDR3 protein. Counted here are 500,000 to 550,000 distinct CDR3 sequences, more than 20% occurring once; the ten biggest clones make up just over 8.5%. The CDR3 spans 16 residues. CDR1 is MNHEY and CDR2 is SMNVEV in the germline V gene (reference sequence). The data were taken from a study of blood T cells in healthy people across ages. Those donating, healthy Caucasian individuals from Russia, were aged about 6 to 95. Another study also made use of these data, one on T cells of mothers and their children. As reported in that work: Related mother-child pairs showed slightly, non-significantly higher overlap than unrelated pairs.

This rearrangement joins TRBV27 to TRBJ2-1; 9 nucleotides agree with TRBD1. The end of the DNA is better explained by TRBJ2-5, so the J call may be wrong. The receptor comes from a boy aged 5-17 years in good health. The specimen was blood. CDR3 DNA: TGTGCCAGCAGTCCTTTACGGGGACAGGGTTTGGAGACCCAGTACTTC. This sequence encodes CASSPLRGQGLETQYF.